One sample yielded the 28 T cell receptor beta chains listed below, sequenced in a study of beta chain features in type 1 diabetes. Study results and caveats: All four CD4+ subsets from Type 1 diabetes patients carried moderately but significantly shorter TCRB CDR3s.

Antigens of these TCRs are unknown. Expressed TCRB transcripts were sequenced after all isolated RNA was converted to cDNA. Profiled with immunoSEQ multiplex PCR; TCRdb holds only in-frame clones, not every one. The sample has about 160,000 clones, 8% to 8.5% seen once. Sequencing used central memory CD4+ T cells from blood. The receptor set was obtained from a woman aged 18-35 years with type 1 diabetes.

The chain combines TRBV18 with TRBJ2-1; perhaps TRBD2 as D (6 bases). V was cut by 2 bases and J by 5 bases, with 10 bases left in between. Germline CDR1 reads KGHSH; CDR2 reads LQKENI. The CDR3 covers 14 residues. Written as DNA, the CDR3 is TGTGCCAGCTCACCAGGGACTGGCCACAATGAGCAGTTCTTC. Translating it yields CASSPGTGHNEQFF.

This clone has ten or more counts. The rearrangement joins TRBV20-1 to TRBJ2-5; D unclear. V gave up 4 bases and J gave up 5 bases, with 8 bases separating them. Germline V CDR1 and CDR2: DFQATT, SNEGSKA (reference sequence). CDR3 length: 11 amino acids. The CDR3 DNA follows: TGCAGTGCTAAACAGTGGGAGACCCAGTACTTC. Residues: CSAKQWETQYF.

This clone was found a few times. This rearrangement joins TRBV18 to TRBJ1-1, with TRBD1 matching over 7 bases. From germline, CDR1 is KGHSH and CDR2 LQKENI. Trimming at V came to 3 bases and at J to 3 bases, leaving 4 bases not matched to a gene. CDR3 length: 14 amino acids. CDR3 amino acids: CASSPTGADTEAFF. The CDR3, as DNA: TGTGCCAGCTCACCCACAGGGGCGGACACTGAAGCTTTCTTT.

The V gene is TRBV29-1, the J gene TRBJ2-2, with 12 positions matching TRBD2. V dropped 4 bases and J dropped 5; count of bases not matched to a gene: 5. This CDR3 contains 15 residues. Germline CDR1 SQVTM, CDR2 ANQGSEA. The CDR3 DNA sequence: TGCAGCGTTGGGACTAGCGGGGTTGAAACCGGGGAGCTGTTTTTT. Its protein is CSVGTSGVETGELFF.

The V and J genes are TRBV15 and TRBJ1-2; D is unclear. V was trimmed by 1 base and J by 8 bases, leaving 14 bases between them. The V gene's germline CDR1 is LNHNV and CDR2 YYDKDF (reference sequence). This CDR3 contains 14 residues. CDR3 protein: CATSRAERGYGYTF. As DNA, the CDR3 is TGTGCCACCAGCAGAGCGGAGCGAGGGTACGGCTACACCTTC. Combining the CDR3 with reference TRBV15 and TRBJ1-2 gives the whole variable domain DAMVIQNPRYQVTQFGKPVTLSCSQTLNHNVMYWYQQKSSQAPKLLFHYYDKDFNNEADTPDNFQSRRPNTSFCFLDIRSPGLGDTAMYLCATSRAERGYGYTFGSGTRLTVV.

This clone was picked up a small number of times. The V gene is TRBV2, the J gene TRBJ2-3, with 9 bases identical to TRBD2. After removal of 10 bases from V and 2 bases from J, the junction contained 7 bases not matched to a gene. Per the germline V gene, CDR1 is SNHLY and CDR2 is FYNNEI. The CDR3 covers 14 residues. The CDR3 nucleotides read TGTGCCACCAAGACTAGCGGTTTCACAGATACGCAGTATTTT. This codes for CATKTSGFTDTQYF.

This clone has more than one count but fewer than ten. This sequence joins TRBV5-1 and TRBJ1-1; D is undetermined. CDR1 and CDR2 (germline): SGHRS, YFSETQ. The V and J ends lost 1 base and 0 bases respectively, with 7 bases between them. The CDR3 covers 14 residues. In DNA, the CDR3 is TGCGCCAGCAGCTTGACACAAGTGAACACTGAAGCTTTCTTT. It translates to CASSLTQVNTEAFF.

The rearrangement uses TRBV6-6 and TRBJ1-5; 7 bases map to TRBD1. The CDR3 is 14 residues long. Germline CDR1 and CDR2: MNHNY and SVGAGI (reference sequence). The trim removed 3 bases at V and 7 bases at J, leaving 6 bases unmatched. For the CDR3, the DNA is TGTGCCAGCAGTTATAGGCAGGGGGGACAGCCCCAGCATTTT. Protein sequence: CASSYRQGGQPQHF.

The genes are TRBV30 and TRBJ2-3; TRBD2 matches 8 bases. CDR3 length: 14 amino acids. J was trimmed by 4 bases and V by 0 bases; bases with no gene match: 3. CDR1 and CDR2 from the germline V gene are GTSNPN and SVGIG (reference sequence). The CDR3, as DNA: TGTGCCTGGAGTGTTGGGACTAGTGCAGATACGCAGTATTTT. Amino acids: CAWSVGTSADTQYF.

This clone was seen a handful of times. The V call is TRBV15, the J call TRBJ1-1; 10 positions agree with TRBD1. The CDR3 spans 16 residues. The ends lost 4 bases at V and 6 bases at J; junction bases unmatched: 11. Germline V gives CDR1 LNHNV, CDR2 YYDKDF (reference sequence). The CDR3 DNA sequence: TGTGCCACCAGCAACCGGGACAGGGGAGGGGGGGCTGAAGCTTTCTTT. This encodes CATSNRDRGGGAEAFF.

This chain joins TRBV18 and TRBJ2-3; D is undetermined. V lost 5 bases and J lost 5, with 8 bases in between. CDR1 is KGHSH and CDR2 is LQKENI in the germline V gene. This CDR3 is 12 amino acids long. The CDR3 here is CASSSRRDTQYF. In DNA form, the CDR3 reads TGTGCCAGCTCATCGAGGAGAGATACGCAGTATTTT.

This clone was seen a handful of times. This chain connects TRBV7-8 to TRBJ1-2; 7 bases are a match to TRBD1. The CDR3 totals 14 residues. Germline assignment: CDR1 SGHVS and CDR2 FQNEAQ. Trimming removed 5 bases from V and 2 bases from J; junction bases left unmatched: 5. The CDR3 loop reads CASSPSTGNYGYTF. CDR3 bases: TGTGCCAGCAGCCCATCGACAGGGAACTATGGCTACACCTTC.

This clone was seen a few times. The rearrangement joins TRBV5-6 to TRBJ2-1; 15 nucleotides match TRBD2. The germline CDR1 and CDR2 sequences are SGHDT and YYEEEE. The CDR3 consists of 16 residues. V was pared by 2 bases and J by 7 bases, with 4 bases of the junction left unmatched. The CDR3 region has the DNA TGTGCCAGCAGCTTCTGGACTAGCGGGAGGGCGAATGAGCAGTTCTTC. It encodes CASSFWTSGRANEQFF.

This rearrangement joins TRBV29-1 to TRBJ1-2, with 7 nucleotides matching TRBD1. Germline-derived CDR1 and CDR2 are SQVTM and ANQGSEA. The ends lost 6 bases at V and 3 bases at J; junction bases unmatched: 7. The CDR3 is 13 residues long. The CDR3 nucleotides read TGCAGCGTGCCGACAGGGTCCGACTATGGCTACACCTTC. Its protein is CSVPTGSDYGYTF.

The chain uses TRBV5-1 and TRBJ2-3; D is ambiguous. This CDR3 has 12 amino acids. The V end lost 4 bases, the J end lost 6 bases, and 9 bases lay between the germline ends. Germline CDR1 is SGHRS and CDR2 is YFSETQ. DNA of the CDR3: TGCGCCAGCAGCGAAATTGCGGATACGCAGTATTTT. It encodes CASSEIADTQYF.

This clone was counted many times. The chain uses TRBV2 and TRBJ1-6, with 7 bases identical to TRBD1. The germline CDR1 and CDR2 sequences are SNHLY and FYNNEI. V lost 6 bases, J lost 18 bases, and 8 bases stayed unmatched. This CDR3 has 11 residues. The CDR3 loop is CASSLGQVAHF. CDR3 bases: TGTGCCAGCAGCCTCGGACAGGTTGCCCACTTT.

The chain carries TRBV7-8 and TRBJ1-2, with D possibly being TRBD1 (5 bases). Looked up from germline, CDR1 is SGHVS and CDR2 is FQNEAQ. V was cut by 5 bases and J by 2 bases, with 33 bases left in between. The CDR3 runs 21 residues. The CDR3 loop reads CASSPRTRIYSPNIPNYGYTF. The CDR3 coding sequence is TGTGCCAGCAGCCCCCGGACACGGATTTATAGTCCGAACATACCGAACTATGGCTACACCTTC.

The rearrangement joins TRBV30 to TRBJ1-3; D is perhaps TRBD1 (5 bases). Germline loops: CDR1 GTSNPN, CDR2 SVGIG (reference sequence). V lost 0 bases to trimming and J lost 2 bases, with 5 bases between them. This CDR3 has 13 residues. CDR3 nucleotides: TGTGCCTGGAGTGTACAGGCTGGAAACACCATATATTTT. This sequence encodes CAWSVQAGNTIYF.

Of note for this clone: No DNA is shown, since the ends of the CDR3 on it are uncertain; the CDR3 is the one TCRdb lists. This chain uses TRBV6-7 with TRBJ2-7; the D segment call TRBD1 is taken from the table without a DNA check. TRBV6-7 is an ORF; its function is uncertain. The CDR3 region is 21 residues in length, termini included. The CDR3 spells CASSYPDRPWGQYFGPGGQYF.

The V gene is TRBV6-6, the J gene TRBJ2-7; 7 nucleotides align to TRBD1. J gave up 3 bases and V 6 bases, and 11 bases lay outside the gene matches. This CDR3 is built from 15 residues. In germline, CDR1 is MNHNY, CDR2 SVGAGI (reference sequence). CDR3 loop: CASSRTGDPLYEQYF. For the CDR3, the DNA is TGTGCCAGCAGCCGAACAGGGGACCCCCTCTACGAGCAGTACTTC.

The chain is built from TRBV30 and TRBJ1-5; TRBD1 might be the D (5 bases). Trimming stripped 0 bases from V and 2 bases from J, with 11 bases between. In germline, CDR1 is GTSNPN, CDR2 SVGIG (reference sequence). The CDR3 contains 15 residues. The CDR3 reads CAWSVPDSGNQPQHF. CDR3 sequence (DNA): TGTGCCTGGAGTGTACCCGACAGCGGCAATCAGCCCCAGCATTTT.

The CDR3 nucleotides read TGCAGCGGGAGAGGCGGGGGGTTGGGAGCTTTCTTT. This codes for CSGRGGGLGAFF. The chain links TRBV29-1 to TRBJ1-1, with a possible D match to TRBD1 (5 bases). CDR1 is SQVTM, CDR2 ANQGSEA, per germline. The V gene lost 7 bases and the J gene lost 10 bases, with 19 bases spanning the gap. The CDR3 is 12 residues long.

This clone was seen only a few times. V and J are TRBV15 and TRBJ1-1; the D gene is possibly TRBD1 (5 bases). Germline V lookup: CDR1 LNHNV, CDR2 YYDKDF (reference sequence). The CDR3 loop spans 14 amino acids. Trimming removed 0 bases from V and 4 bases from J, with 9 bases in between. CDR3 amino acids: CATSRDGGGTEAFF. CDR3 bases: TGTGCCACCAGCAGAGATGGGGGAGGCACTGAAGCTTTCTTT.

This clone was seen more than once but under ten times. The J gene is TRBJ1-1, the V gene TRBV28; 7 positions match TRBD1. Trimming at V came to 3 bases and at J to 11 bases, leaving 15 bases not matched to a gene. Germline V lookup: CDR1 MDHEN, CDR2 SYDVKM. This CDR3 has 15 amino acids. As DNA, the CDR3 is TGTGCCAGCAGTTTTGGGGGGACAGTGAGGGGTCAGGCTTTCTTT. It translates to CASSFGGTVRGQAFF.

Only a few counts were recorded for this clone. The rearrangement uses TRBV5-1 and TRBJ2-3; tentatively, D is TRBD1 (6 bases). This CDR3 contains 15 residues. Trimming removed 4 bases from V and 1 base from J, with 13 bases in between. Germline V gene data show CDR1 as SGHRS and CDR2 as YFSETQ. CDR3 in DNA: TGCGCCAGCAGCCCTCCGACAGGCGGCACAGATACGCAGTATTTT. It yields the protein CASSPPTGGTDTQYF. Drawing the rest from reference TRBV5-1 and TRBJ2-3, the complete variable domain is KAGVTQTPRYLIKTRGQQVTLSCSPISGHRSVSWYQQTPGQGLQFLFEYFSETQRNKGNFPGRFSGRQFSNSRSEMNVSTLELGDSALYLCASSPPTGGTDTQYFGPGTRLTVL.

This rearrangement joins TRBV30 to TRBJ2-2; maybe TRBD2 (6 bases). Germline CDR1 GTSNPN, CDR2 SVGIG (reference sequence). Trimming left V 8 bases short and J 13 bases short, with 26 bases between. The CDR3 totals 14 residues. The CDR3 DNA sequence: TGTGCCGGGTCGGGGGAGGCTCCAGCATCGTCGCTGTTTTTT. This gives the protein CAGSGEAPASSLFF.

V usage is TRBV29-1 and J usage is TRBJ1-2, with D possibly being TRBD1 (6 bases). Trimming shortened V by 4 bases and J by 8 bases, and 14 bases separated the two germline ends. Per germline, CDR1 SQVTM and CDR2 ANQGSEA. This CDR3 region has 12 residues. This CDR3 reads CSVVASGAGYTF. CDR3 nucleotide sequence: TGCAGCGTTGTCGCATCAGGGGCGGGCTACACCTTC.

This clone has a handful of counts. The chain links TRBV5-6 to TRBJ2-2; 8 bases agree with TRBD1. The germline gives CDR1 SGHDT, CDR2 YYEEEE. The CDR3 has 15 residues. Losses at the gene ends were 0 bases for V and 3 bases for J; bases not matched to a gene: 1. The chain's CDR3 is CASSLGTGYTGELFF. The CDR3 DNA is TGTGCCAGCAGCTTGGGGACAGGGTACACCGGGGAGCTGTTTTTT.